Sequencing of this T cell receptor beta chain was carried out in a study of blood T cells in healthy people across ages. Using a J-beta primer mix together with a sample-barcoded 5' primer, a second PCR was run for roughly 7 to 11 cycles. Tags on each cDNA molecule came from a template-switch adaptor with 12 random nucleotides. TCRdb re-derived calls from the 5' RACE reads in MiXCR, one entry per CDR3 protein. This sample carries about 800,000 distinct CDR3 sequences, about three fifths of them seen once, and the ten largest clones take roughly 20%. Regarding the study as a whole: Samples with more naive T cells showed higher observed beta diversity. Conclusively comparing naive with antigen-experienced cells was impossible with unsorted PBMCs.

Turning to this clonotype: Its specificity is not known.

Samples each yielded at least 6 micrograms of total RNA. J lost 1 base, V lost 4 bases, and 4 bases had no gene match. Germline V lookup: CDR1 MNHEY, CDR2 SVGAGI. The CDR3 totals 15 residues. Sequenced material: blood. This receptor was obtained from a man between 25 and 39 years old in good health. This chain links TRBV6-5 with TRBJ1-2; 9 bases are a match to TRBD1. The CDR3 sequence is CASSSGTGFNYGYTF. The DNA of the CDR3 is TGTGCCAGCAGTTCCGGGACAGGGTTTAACTATGGCTACACCTTC.